This T cell receptor (beta chain) was identified in a study of blood T cell repertoires in COVID-19 (TCRdb year 2020). About the full investigation: Samples from collaborators originated in the United States, Italy and Spain and spanned both the acute and convalescent phases of COVID-19. Where available, HLA class I and class II types were obtained from metadata supplied by the sample provider rather than from assay-based typing. Subjects who had been exposed to COVID-19, were actively infected with it, or had recovered from it provided the deeply sampled blood TCRbeta repertoires that made up the dataset. The samples were drawn from two sources: the first 160 participants of the ongoing ImmuneRACE study, and approximately 1,300 subjects contributed by 6 global collaborators. The repertoires were released in a freely available public database meant as a resource for research on the immune response to SARS-CoV-2. Nearly every sample came with metadata listing a de-identified subject ID, COVID-19 status, age in years and sex. The prospective study material was composed of cDNA or gDNA derived from T cells, B-cell-depleted T cells, or PBMCs. Summary of the overall study and its limitations: The amount of clinical and demographic metadata varied by source and participant and was provided uncurated.

TCRbeta CDR3 regions were amplified from genomic DNA by means of the immunoSEQ Assay, a bias-controlled multiplex PCR. From the authors' description of their analysis: The number of nucleated cells in each sample was estimated from the amplification of reference gene primers within the assay. To quantify the absolute abundance of each unique TCRbeta CDR3 rearrangement, sequence reads were collapsed and filtered. Productive Simpson clonality was computed per sample as the square root of Simpson's diversity index over productive rearrangements. TCRdb obtained this table from immuneACCESS and retained in-frame rearrangements with V and J assigned. These tables miss some clones; where compared with another copy, unresolved V genes account for less than half of the shortfall, and the remainder is unexplained. Clone size and V and J calls were adopted from that table, with D and trimming inferred from the DNA. The sample table contains more than 110,000 clones; only one count was recorded for about 87% of them. The ten most abundant clones make up 3.5% to 5.5% of the sample.

In the germline V gene, CDR1 corresponds to SGHTA and CDR2 to FQGNSA. Trimming removed 5 bases from V and 0 bases from J, leaving 11 bases between the germline ends. Measured from the cysteine to the phenylalanine, the CDR3 is 14 residues long. Only the CDR3 DNA is retained, 42 bases long and in frame from the first base. In regard to this clone: No antigen is known for it. Base qualities are not provided; no much larger clone lies one nucleotide away.

The collaborating institutions used their own protocols to collect whole blood in K2EDTA tubes. For TCRbeta analysis, collaborators shipped samples in one of three forms: frozen whole blood, isolated PBMCs, or DNA extracted from either of those sample types. The V gene is TRBV7-2 and the J gene is TRBJ2-7; the D gene is not confidently resolved. Sequencing was done on a sample of peripheral blood. The receptor was isolated from a middle-aged woman with acute or convalescent COVID-19. The CDR3 corresponds to CASSIQTSSYEQYF. The bases are TGTGCCAGCAGCATACAGACAAGCTCCTACGAGCAGTACTTC.